Presented here are 21 T cell receptor beta chains from one specimen sequenced in a study of T cell repertoires in cytomegalovirus infection. TCRdb reprocessed the reads via MiXCR and lists one record per CDR3 protein. This table holds a few hundred thousand distinct CDR3 sequences, about 30% found once. Sequenced: PBMCs. Receptor source: a human donor in good health (CMV status not recorded). Some clones in this sample may be carry-over from other donors' samples.

This clonotype was observed a handful of times. V gene TRBV19 combines with J gene TRBJ1-2; no clear D. Germline values: CDR1 LNHDA, CDR2 SQIVND (reference sequence). The CDR3 consists of 12 residues. V dropped 4 bases and J dropped 8 bases, with 11 bases sitting between them. The CDR3 loop reads CASSTSLKGYTF. Written as DNA, the CDR3 is TGTGCCAGTAGTACTTCCCTAAAGGGCTACACCTTC.

The V and J genes are TRBV6-5 and TRBJ2-1; 8 nucleotides line up with TRBD1. The length of the CDR3 is 15 residues. Per the germline V gene, CDR1 is MNHEY and CDR2 is SVGAGI. The V and J ends lost 6 bases and 2 bases, in that order; junction bases with no gene match: 6. Here the CDR3 DNA reads TGTGCCAGCAGCCAACAGGGGGGAGCCTACAATGAGCAGTTCTTC. Its protein is CASSQQGGAYNEQFF.

The chain combines TRBV12-3 or TRBV12-4 with TRBJ1-2; tentative D call: TRBD1 (6 bases). V was shortened by 7 bases and J by 8 bases, with 23 bases between the two germline ends. This CDR3 region has 15 residues. The CDR3 loop reads CASNNARQVQGGYTF. The CDR3 DNA follows: TGTGCCAGCAACAACGCCCGACAGGTCCAAGGGGGCTACACCTTC.

This rearrangement joins TRBV2 to TRBJ2-1; D ambiguous. The CDR3 spans 15 residues. Germline assignment: CDR1 SNHLY and CDR2 FYNNEI. V lost 4 bases to trimming and J lost 0 bases, with 10 bases between them. The CDR3 DNA reads as TGTGCCAGCAGTGCCCAACCTAGCTCCTACAATGAGCAGTTCTTC. This translates into CASSAQPSSYNEQFF.

This clonotype appeared a few times. The J gene is TRBJ2-2, the V gene TRBV11-1; the match to TRBD2 covers 9 bases. The CDR3 covers 16 residues. V shed 1 base, J shed 5 bases, and the junction held 5 bases outside the gene matches. The germline V gene has CDR1 SGHAT and CDR2 FQDESV (reference sequence). The CDR3 DNA reads TGTGCCAGCAGCTTAGAGGGACTAGCAGTAACCGGGGAGCTGTTTTTT. It specifies CASSLEGLAVTGELFF.

This clonotype was observed at least ten times. The V gene is TRBV7-2, the J gene TRBJ2-5, with TRBD2 matching 7 bases. This CDR3 is built from 14 residues. Germline V gene sequence: CDR1 SGHTA, CDR2 FQGNSA. Trimming removed 5 bases from V and 4 bases from J; junction bases left unmatched: 7. The CDR3 DNA sequence: TGTGCCAGCAGCCTTCACACGGGGGGAGAGACCCAGTACTTC. Protein: CASSLHTGGETQYF.

This clonotype was seen a handful of times. The chain has TRBV6-2 or TRBV6-3 and TRBJ2-7, with TRBD2 identical over 11 bases. Germline V CDR1 and CDR2: MNHEY, SVGEGT. Trimming took 7 bases from V and 5 from J; bases not matched to a gene: 10. This CDR3 is 15 amino acids long. CDR3 bases: TGTGCCAGCACAATGGGACTAGCGGACACCCACGAGCAGTACGTC. This translates into CASTMGLADTHEQYV.

The table lists this clonotype with many counts. The chain uses TRBV7-2 and TRBJ2-1; 8 bases match TRBD2. Per germline, CDR1 SGHTA and CDR2 FQGNSA. The CDR3 loop spans 17 amino acids. The J segment lost 6 bases and the V segment lost 1 base, leaving 11 bases of the junction unmatched. The CDR3 bases are TGTGCCAGCAGCTTAGACGCAGCGGGAGCTCCCCCCAATGAGCAGTTCTTC. It codes for CASSLDAAGAPPNEQFF.

The rearrangement uses TRBV5-1 and TRBJ1-5; 7 positions agree with TRBD1. Trimming cost V 4 bases and J 4 bases; bases outside gene matches: 8. The CDR3 covers 15 residues. CDR1 SGHRS and CDR2 YFSETQ come from the germline V gene. CDR3 DNA sequence: TGCGCCAGCAGCCCCGACGGGACAGATAATCAGCCCCAGCATTTT. This translates into CASSPDGTDNQPQHF.

This chain links TRBV7-9 with TRBJ1-1, with 10 nucleotides matching TRBD1. There are 15 residues in the CDR3. V gave up 4 bases and J gave up 4 bases; unmatched junction bases: 6. Germline values: CDR1 SEHNR, CDR2 FQNEAQ (reference sequence). Here the CDR3 DNA reads TGTGCCAGCAGCTCGGGACAGGGGATAGTCACTGAAGCTTTCTTT. Translated, it gives CASSSGQGIVTEAFF. Full variable domain (remainder filled in from reference TRBV7-9 and TRBJ1-1): DTGVSQNPRHKITKRGQNVTFRCDPISEHNRLYWYRQTLGQGPEFLTYFQNEAQLEKSRLLSDRFSAERPKGSFSTLEIQRTEQGDSAMYLCASSSGQGIVTEAFFGQGTRLTVV.

This clonotype was counted only a few times. The chain employs TRBV25-1 and TRBJ1-2; TRBD1 might be the D (6 bases). Looked up from germline, CDR1 is MGHDK and CDR2 is SYGVNS. The CDR3 covers 14 residues. The germline V and J ends were trimmed by 2 bases and 6 bases, with 13 bases remaining between them. The DNA of the CDR3 is TGTGCCAGCAGTGAAACTGGGGGGCGGGATGGCTACACCTTC. Amino acids: CASSETGGRDGYTF.

This clonotype was detected a few times. V usage is TRBV6-1 and J usage is TRBJ2-3, with 10 bases fitting TRBD2. This CDR3 spans 15 amino acids. After removal of 7 bases from V and 5 bases from J, the junction contained 9 bases not matched to a gene. In germline, CDR1 is MNHNS, CDR2 SASEGT. The CDR3 DNA reads TGTGCCAGCAAGAAGCTAGCGGGAGCCAGAGATACGCAGTATTTT. Protein sequence: CASKKLAGARDTQYF.

The CDR3 DNA follows: TGTGCCAGTAGTATAGCACCTACAGGGGCCTACGAGCAGTACTTC. Protein sequence: CASSIAPTGAYEQYF. The chain links TRBV19 to TRBJ2-7; the match to TRBD1 covers 7 bases. The CDR3 totals 15 residues. CDR1 and CDR2 from the germline V gene are LNHDA and SQIVND (reference sequence). The junction had 5 bases not matched to a gene; V was cut back by 1 base and J by 2 bases.

V usage is TRBV25-1 and J usage is TRBJ2-1; tentative D call: TRBD2 (6 bases). Germline CDR1 MGHDK, CDR2 SYGVNS. The CDR3 totals 13 residues. V lost 7 bases, J lost 5 bases, and 12 bases lay in between. CDR3 coding DNA: TGTGCCAGCACCGGAGGGTACGACAATGAGCAGTTCTTC. Translating gives CASTGGYDNEQFF. Together with reference TRBV25-1 and TRBJ2-1, the CDR3 gives the full variable domain: EADIYQTPRYLVIGTGKKITLECSQTMGHDKMYWYQQDPGMELHLIHYSYGVNSTEKGDLSSESTVSRIRTEHFPLTLESARPSHTSQYLCASTGGYDNEQFFGPGTRLTVL.

The rearrangement links TRBV28 to TRBJ2-7; 9 bases line up with TRBD2. V was pared by 1 base and J by 5 bases, with 9 bases of the junction left unmatched. There are 16 residues in the CDR3. Germline-derived CDR1 and CDR2 are MDHEN and SYDVKM. CDR3 bases: TGTGCCAGCAGTTTATCCTTTAGCGGGAGTAATGACGAGCAGTACTTC. This sequence encodes CASSLSFSGSNDEQYF.

This clonotype was recorded at least ten times. This rearrangement joins TRBV6-1 to TRBJ1-2; TRBD1 matches at 7 bases. V shed 5 bases and J 8 bases; nucleotides not matched to a gene: 11. The CDR3 runs 14 residues. CDR1 and CDR2 from the germline V gene are MNHNS and SASEGT. This CDR3 is CASSHLQGNSGYTF. CDR3 nucleotides: TGTGCCAGCAGTCATCTACAGGGGAATTCAGGCTACACCTTC.

This clonotype came up many times. This chain connects TRBV6-1 to TRBJ2-7; 7 bases line up with TRBD2. The V gene end was trimmed by 6 bases and the J gene end by 0 bases; junction bases not matched to a gene: 8. The CDR3 consists of 15 residues. The germline CDR1 and CDR2 sequences are MNHNS and SASEGT. This CDR3 is CASSLGGMGSYEQYF. CDR3 nucleotide sequence: TGTGCCAGCAGCCTGGGGGGGATGGGCTCCTACGAGCAGTACTTC.

This clonotype was found a few times. The chain joins TRBV15 to TRBJ2-7; D gene unclear. V shed 5 bases and J shed 5 bases, with 13 bases lying between them. Germline lookup yields CDR1 LNHNV and CDR2 YYDKDF (reference sequence). The CDR3 is made up of 13 amino acids. In DNA, the CDR3 is TGTGCCACCAGCGCGCAAAGAATTAACGAGCAGTACTTC. Encoded protein: CATSAQRINEQYF.

This chain links TRBV11-3 with TRBJ2-1; maybe TRBD1 (6 bases). The V gene lost 6 bases and the J gene lost 7 bases, with 25 bases spanning the gap. Germline V gene sequence: CDR1 SGHNT, CDR2 YENEEA. CDR3 size: 17 residues. The DNA for the CDR3 is TGTGCCAGCAGTACCGCTCGGGGACAACCCAACCCGAATGAGCAGTTCTTC. The encoded protein is CASSTARGQPNPNEQFF.

There are a few counts of this clonotype. The rearrangement joins TRBV7-8 to TRBJ2-3; D is undetermined. The ends were cut back, 2 bases at V and 0 bases at J, with 6 bases in the middle. The CDR3 has 14 amino acids. Germline V gene sequence: CDR1 SGHVS, CDR2 FQNEAQ. The CDR3 protein is CASSLWVSTDTQYF. The CDR3 DNA reads TGTGCCAGCAGCTTATGGGTTAGCACAGATACGCAGTATTTT.

The chain recombines TRBV20-1 with TRBJ2-5; 7 nucleotides agree with TRBD2. Trimming took 7 bases from V and 2 from J; bases not matched to a gene: 1. Per germline, CDR1 DFQATT and CDR2 SNEGSKA (reference sequence). The CDR3 consists of 11 residues. This chain's CDR3 is CSGRGQETQYF. In DNA form, the CDR3 reads TGCAGTGGGCGGGGGCAAGAGACCCAGTACTTC.